This is a list of T cell receptor beta chains from one sample in a study of radiotherapy plus CTLA-4 blockade in lung cancer. Only in-frame clones appear in the TCRdb table, and some are missing; sequencing was by immunoSEQ multiplex PCR. Of 60,000 to 70,000 clones in the sample, roughly 85% are singletons; the top ten hold more than 8.5%. Sequenced material: peripheral blood, taken from a patient treated with radiotherapy plus ipilimumab. These receptors were obtained from a human donor with non-small cell lung cancer who had a complete response to radiotherapy plus ipilimumab. The CDR3 runs from the conserved cysteine through the conserved F or W. Fields, in order: J gene, V gene, D gene, CDR3 DNA, CDR3 protein. The D gene is left open where the match is weak.

J: TRBJ1-2
V: TRBV29-1
D: -
DNA: TGCAGCGTTGATCGAAACTATGGCTACACCTTC
CDR3: CSVDRNYGYTF

J: TRBJ2-1
V: TRBV18
D: TRBD2
DNA: TGTGCCAGCTCACCACTCCTAGCGGGATACAATGAGCAGTTCTTC
CDR3: CASSPLLAGYNEQFF

J: TRBJ2-6
V: TRBV7-8
D: -
DNA: TGTGCCAGCAGCTTAGCTTTCTCTGGGGCCAACGTCCTGACTTTC
CDR3: CASSLAFSGANVLTF

J: TRBJ1-5
V: TRBV14
D: -
DNA: TGTGCCAGCAGCCTGCTAGGGATGAATCAGCCCCAGCATTTT
CDR3: CASSLLGMNQPQHF

J: TRBJ1-2
V: TRBV4-1
D: TRBD1
DNA: TGCGCCAGCAGCCAAGTCGGACAGGGGGAAAAGATCTATGGCTACACCTTC
CDR3: CASSQVGQGEKIYGYTF

J: TRBJ1-4
V: TRBV2
D: -
DNA: TGTGCCAGCAGTGAAGCCCCGACAGGTTTGGAAAAACTGTTTTTT
CDR3: CASSEAPTGLEKLFF

J: TRBJ2-1
V: TRBV7-9
D: -
DNA: TGTGCCAGCAGCTTCAAGATGTCGCGGGACAATGAGCAGTTCTTC
CDR3: CASSFKMSRDNEQFF

J: TRBJ2-1
V: TRBV7-6
D: -
DNA: TGTGCCAGCAGCCTTCAGGTTGGGGGGAGCAATGAGCAGTTCTTC
CDR3: CASSLQVGGSNEQFF

J: TRBJ1-4
V: TRBV5-1
D: -
DNA: TGCGCCAGCAGCCAGGGAGCAGGGCCCGATGAAAAACTGTTTTTT
CDR3: CASSQGAGPDEKLFF

J: TRBJ1-5
V: TRBV2
D: TRBD1
DNA: TGTGCCAGCAGTGAAAGGGACAGGGTGATTTACCAGCCCCAGCATTTT
CDR3: CASSERDRVIYQPQHF

J: TRBJ2-3
V: TRBV28
D: -
DNA: TGTGCCAGCAGTTTGAATAATCCCGGGGATACGCAGTATTTT
CDR3: CASSLNNPGDTQYF